This TCR beta chain originates from a study of blood T cell repertoires in COVID-19. Germline-derived CDR1 and CDR2 are SGHNT and YYREEE (reference sequence). V trimming: 3 bases; J trimming: 5 bases; junction bases outside the gene matches: 10. The CDR3 totals 15 residues. In the source study's methods: By means of reference gene primer amplification, nucleated cell counts were estimated. Libraries were prepared by immunoSEQ multiplex PCR; TCRdb keeps only in-frame clonotypes and omits some of them. The D gene and trimming were derived from the DNA, and the V and J assignments and clone size from that table. Here the sample spans just under 20,000 clones, about 85% being singletons.

The sequenced sample was peripheral blood. This chain joins TRBV5-4 and TRBJ2-7, with TRBD1 identical over 8 bases. This TCR came from a human donor with active COVID-19. The donor label of this sample is uncertain. The CDR3 here is CASSWKGQDSDEQYF. CDR3 coding DNA: TGTGCCAGCAGCTGGAAGGGACAGGACTCTGACGAGCAGTACTTC.